This entry lists 29 T cell receptor beta chains sequenced from one sample in a study of human T cells and chemical hapten exposure. Time point in this sample: patch test 1, 2 weeks after DPC sensitization. Stated treatment: therapeutic diphenylcyclopropenone sensitization with weekly scalp DPC. TCRdb used MiXCR to reprocess the RACE reads, holding one entry per CDR3 protein. This sample has about 120,000 distinct CDR3 sequences, with approximately 14% found just once. This specimen consisted of whole blood, obtained in connection with sensitization to the hapten diphenylcyclopropenone (DPC). The receptors were gathered from a man aged 18 to 29 with alopecia areata. Some clones in this sample may be carry-over from other donors' samples.

This clonotype has a handful of counts. The chain recombines TRBV7-2 with TRBJ2-3, with 11 bases matching TRBD2. The V gene end was trimmed by 4 bases and the J gene end by 4 bases; junction bases not matched to a gene: 4. This CDR3 comprises 15 residues. CDR1 is SGHTA, CDR2 FQGNSA, per germline. CDR3 coding DNA: TGTGCCAGCAGCTCTAGCGGGGGGAACGCAGATACGCAGTATTTT. It encodes CASSSSGGNADTQYF.

This clonotype came up many times. This rearrangement joins TRBV7-9 to TRBJ2-1; 12 bases fit TRBD2. V was pared by 4 bases and J by 0 bases, with 4 bases of the junction left unmatched. CDR1 is SEHNR and CDR2 is FQNEAQ in the germline V gene (reference sequence). CDR3 size: 17 residues. CDR3 bases: TGTGCCAGCAGCTACCCGACTAGCGGGGGCTCCTACAATGAGCAGTTCTTC. It is translated as CASSYPTSGGSYNEQFF.

The rearrangement joins TRBV28 to TRBJ2-1, with 7 nucleotides matching TRBD1. The CDR3 has 14 amino acids. Germline V gene lookup returns CDR1 MDHEN and CDR2 SYDVKM. The V and J ends lost 6 bases and 2 bases, in that order; junction bases with no gene match: 4. The CDR3 nucleotides read TGTGCCAGCAGCCGGGACAGCGCCTACAATGAGCAGTTCTTC. Translating it yields CASSRDSAYNEQFF.

The J gene is TRBJ2-1, the V gene TRBV6-5; tentatively, D is TRBD1 or TRBD2 (6 bases each). CDR1 and CDR2 from the germline V gene are MNHEY and SVGAGI. Trimming removed 6 bases at V and 9 bases at J, with 18 bases between. This CDR3 spans 14 amino acids. The CDR3 coding sequence is TGTGCCAGCAGCCCAGTCTGGGGGGCTATTGAGCAGTTCTTC. Translating gives CASSPVWGAIEQFF.

This clonotype turned up a few times. V gene TRBV18 combines with J gene TRBJ1-2; 7 bases agree with TRBD1. Trimming at V came to 6 bases and at J to 3 bases, leaving 4 bases not matched to a gene. The CDR3 spans 13 residues. Germline V gives CDR1 KGHSH, CDR2 LQKENI. This chain's CDR3 is CASSGTAYYGYTF. As DNA, the CDR3 is TGTGCCAGCTCTGGGACAGCCTACTATGGCTACACCTTC.

This clonotype was recorded at least ten times. The chain couples TRBV7-8 to TRBJ2-7; D is ambiguous. Germline V CDR1 and CDR2: SGHVS, FQNEAQ. This CDR3 comprises 15 residues. Between the trimmed V and J ends, which lost 1 base and 0 bases, there was a span of 10 bases. CDR3 sequence (DNA): TGTGCCAGCAGCTTAGGTACGGTCAGCTCCTACGAGCAGTACTTC. Residues: CASSLGTVSSYEQYF.

The rearrangement links TRBV18 to TRBJ2-7; 10 bases are a match to TRBD1. Germline assignment: CDR1 KGHSH and CDR2 LQKENI. There are 14 residues in the CDR3. V gave up 4 bases and J gave up 1 base; unmatched junction bases: 1. The CDR3 DNA follows: TGTGCCAGCTCACGGGACAGGGGATCCTACGAGCAGTACGTC. It codes for CASSRDRGSYEQYV.

Many counts were recorded for this clonotype. The CDR3 sequence: CASSLEVPRGETQYF. The CDR3, as DNA: TGTGCCAGCAGTTTAGAAGTTCCTCGCGGAGAGACCCAGTACTTC. The chain joins TRBV27 to TRBJ2-5; D not resolved. The germline V gene has CDR1 MNHEY and CDR2 SMNVEV (reference sequence). The CDR3 contains 15 residues. The germline V and J ends were trimmed by 2 bases and 4 bases, with 14 bases remaining between them.

In this sample, this clonotype turned up many times. V usage is TRBV7-9 and J usage is TRBJ2-3, with TRBD1 matching over 7 bases. Germline CDR1 is SEHNR and CDR2 is FQNEAQ (reference sequence). The ends lost 3 bases at V and 0 bases at J; junction bases unmatched: 6. This CDR3 is 16 amino acids long. The CDR3 DNA reads TGTGCCAGCAGCTTCAGACAGGGTGGAAGCACAGATACGCAGTATTTT. Translation: CASSFRQGGSTDTQYF.

The chain joins TRBV6-2 or TRBV6-3 to TRBJ2-7, with 8 bases that match TRBD1. The V and J ends lost 6 bases and 4 bases, in that order; junction bases with no gene match: 8. The CDR3 spans 14 residues. Germline CDR1 MNHEY, CDR2 SVGEGT. CDR3 in DNA: TGTGCCAGCAGCACATCCGACAGGGGATACGAGCAGTACGTC. Protein sequence: CASSTSDRGYEQYV.

This clonotype was recorded a few times. The rearrangement links TRBV9 to TRBJ2-1, with D unclear. V gave up 0 bases and J gave up 0 bases, with 4 bases separating them. Germline lookup yields CDR1 SGDLS and CDR2 YYNGEE. The CDR3 extends over 14 amino acids. This CDR3 is CASSVAYSYNEQFF. In DNA, the CDR3 is TGTGCCAGCAGCGTAGCTTACTCCTACAATGAGCAGTTCTTC. Full variable domain (missing parts from reference TRBV9 and TRBJ2-1): DSGVTQTPKHLITATGQRVTLRCSPRSGDLSVYWYQQSLDQGLQFLIQYYNGEERAKGNILERFSAQQFPDLHSELNLSSLELGDSALYFCASSVAYSYNEQFFGPGTRLTVL.

The sample holds a few counts of this clonotype. This chain connects TRBV19 to TRBJ1-1; D is possibly TRBD1 (6 bases). The CDR3 runs 10 residues. Germline V gene lookup returns CDR1 LNHDA and CDR2 SQIVND (reference sequence). Trimming removed 5 bases from V and 11 bases from J, with 9 bases in between. CDR3: CASSATGAFF. The CDR3 DNA reads as TGTGCCAGTAGTGCAACAGGGGCTTTCTTT.

V is TRBV28 and J is TRBJ1-1; D may be TRBD1 (6 bases). The CDR3 sequence is 11 residues long. CDR1 and CDR2 (germline): MDHEN, SYDVKM. Trimming removed 10 bases from V and 11 bases from J, with 17 bases in between. In DNA form, the CDR3 reads TGTGCCATAGGGGGGCCGGCAATGGCTTTCTTT. Encoded protein: CAIGGPAMAFF. Combining the CDR3 with reference TRBV28 and TRBJ1-1 gives the whole variable domain DVKVTQSSRYLVKRTGEKVFLECVQDMDHENMFWYRQDPGLGLRLIYFSYDVKMKEKGDIPEGYSVSREKKERFSLILESASTNQTSMYLCAIGGPAMAFFGQGTRLTVV.

This CDR3 is CSARSFLAREKLFF. In DNA, the CDR3 is TGCAGTGCTAGGTCCTTTCTTGCCCGGGAAAAACTGTTTTTT. This chain uses TRBV20-1 with TRBJ1-4, with unresolved D. Germline V lookup: CDR1 DFQATT, CDR2 SNEGSKA (reference sequence). The CDR3 runs 14 residues. V lost 3 bases and J 8 bases, leaving 16 bases between the germline ends.

J is TRBJ2-7 and V is TRBV5-1; D unresolved. The CDR3 is 14 amino acids. V dropped 0 bases and J dropped 2 bases, with 9 bases sitting between them. Germline loops: CDR1 SGHRS, CDR2 YFSETQ. CDR3 sequence: CASSLGDTTYEQYF. DNA of the CDR3: TGCGCCAGCAGCTTGGGGGATACAACCTACGAGCAGTACTTC.

CDR3 nucleotide sequence: TGTGCCAGTAGTATGAACAACGGGGGACAAGAGACCCAGTACTTC. It translates to CASSMNNGGQETQYF. V usage is TRBV19 and J usage is TRBJ2-5; D is perhaps TRBD2 (6 bases). This CDR3 has 15 residues. The germline CDR1 and CDR2 sequences are LNHDA and SQIVND (reference sequence). Deletions cut 3 bases from V and 2 bases from J, with 13 bases between. Complete variable domain (other parts from reference TRBV19 and TRBJ2-5): DGGITQSPKYLFRKEGQNVTLSCEQNLNHDAMYWYRQDPGQGLRLIYYSQIVNDFQKGDIAEGYSVSREKKESFPLTVTSAQKNPTAFYLCASSMNNGGQETQYFGPGTRLLVL.

The chain links TRBV7-3 to TRBJ2-1; D might be TRBD2 (5 bases). CDR1 and CDR2 (germline): SGHTA, FQGTGA. This CDR3 spans 15 amino acids. V lost 2 bases to trimming and J lost 5 bases, with 13 bases between them. CDR3 in amino acids: CASSLEGLAHNEQFF. Written as DNA, the CDR3 is TGTGCCAGCAGCTTAGAAGGGCTAGCCCACAATGAGCAGTTCTTC.

This clonotype has more than one count but fewer than ten. The gene calls are TRBV7-2 and TRBJ2-3; 7 positions agree with TRBD2. The CDR3 covers 16 residues. Germline V lookup: CDR1 SGHTA, CDR2 FQGNSA. The junction had 4 bases not matched to a gene; V was cut back by 0 bases and J by 1 base. The DNA for the CDR3 is TGTGCCAGCAGCTTAGCGCAGCGGGGACGCACAGATACGCAGTATTTT. It yields the protein CASSLAQRGRTDTQYF.

This chain joins TRBV7-3 and TRBJ1-1; D perhaps matches TRBD1 (6 bases). The V end lost 5 bases, the J end lost 2 bases, and 15 bases lay between the germline ends. The V gene's germline CDR1 is SGHTA and CDR2 FQGTGA. The CDR3 loop spans 15 amino acids. Written as DNA, the CDR3 is TGTGCCAGCAGCGACTACAGGGCCCCAAACACTGAAGCTTTCTTT. Its translation is CASSDYRAPNTEAFF.

This clonotype was seen only a few times. The J gene is TRBJ2-2, the V gene TRBV10-3, with D hard to call. Trimming took off 4 bases at V and 4 bases at J, with 13 bases between the two ends. Per the germline V gene, CDR1 is ENHRY and CDR2 is SYGVKD. This CDR3 contains 15 residues. CDR3 region: CAISANFQSTGELFF. The CDR3 DNA sequence: TGTGCCATCAGTGCGAATTTCCAGTCCACCGGGGAGCTGTTTTTT.

The sample holds a few counts of this clonotype. V is TRBV7-3 and J is TRBJ2-2, with D perhaps matching TRBD1 (5 bases). CDR1 and CDR2 from the germline V gene are SGHTA and FQGTGA. Trimming left V 3 bases short and J 0 bases short, with 8 bases between. The CDR3 contains 15 residues. The CDR3 bases are TGTGCCAGCAGCTTTTCAGGGCCGAACACCGGGGAGCTGTTTTTT. Translated, it gives CASSFSGPNTGELFF. Full variable domain (missing parts from reference TRBV7-3 and TRBJ2-2): GAGVSQTPSNKVTEKGKYVELRCDPISGHTALYWYRQSLGQGPEFLIYFQGTGAADDSGLPNDRFFAVRPEGSVSTLKIQRTERGDSAVYLCASSFSGPNTGELFFGEGSRLTVL.

This clonotype was found many times. The chain has TRBV4-3 and TRBJ2-3; tentatively, D is TRBD1 or TRBD2 (5 bases each). The CDR3 totals 16 residues. Per the germline V gene, CDR1 is LGHNA and CDR2 is YSLEER. V was trimmed by 3 bases and J by 6 bases, leaving 19 bases between them. The CDR3 loop reads CASSQDRDGTRDTQYF. The CDR3 DNA reads as TGCGCCAGCAGCCAGGACCGGGACGGAACAAGGGATACGCAGTATTTT.

The chain has TRBV20-1 and TRBJ2-7; D unclear. The CDR3 extends over 13 amino acids. The germline V gene encodes CDR1 DFQATT and CDR2 SNEGSKA (reference sequence). Between the trimmed V and J ends, which lost 3 bases and 4 bases, there was a span of 13 bases. CDR3 amino acids: CSAREQDPYEQYF. CDR3 DNA: TGCAGTGCTAGGGAGCAGGACCCTTACGAGCAGTACTTC.

This clonotype was seen a few times. The gene calls are TRBV9 and TRBJ2-3, with 10 positions matching TRBD1. Losses at the gene ends were 3 bases for V and 0 bases for J; bases not matched to a gene: 4. Germline loops: CDR1 SGDLS, CDR2 YYNGEE. The CDR3 totals 16 residues. CDR3 residues: CASSEGDRGSTDTQYF. In DNA form, the CDR3 reads TGTGCCAGCAGCGAGGGGGACAGGGGTAGCACAGATACGCAGTATTTT.

The V gene is TRBV7-3, the J gene TRBJ1-1; D ambiguous. The V end was cut by 5 bases, the J end by 0 bases, with 13 bases between. The germline V gene encodes CDR1 SGHTA and CDR2 FQGTGA. This CDR3 region has 15 residues. CDR3 protein: CASSPSGFLNTEAFF. The CDR3 nucleotides are TGTGCCAGCAGCCCATCAGGCTTCTTGAACACTGAAGCTTTCTTT.

The sample holds a few counts of this clonotype. The chain employs TRBV4-3 and TRBJ1-4; D is uncertain. The CDR3 extends over 15 amino acids. Germline V gene lookup returns CDR1 LGHNA and CDR2 YSLEER. Trimming removed 1 base from V and 4 bases from J, with 10 bases in between. The CDR3 nucleotides are TGCGCCAGCAGCCAAGGCAGAGGGATTAATGAAAAACTGTTTTTT. The encoded protein is CASSQGRGINEKLFF.

The chain is built from TRBV2 and TRBJ1-5, with TRBD1 matching 9 bases. The CDR3 sequence is 16 residues long. J was trimmed by 4 bases and V by 2 bases; bases with no gene match: 6. CDR1 is SNHLY, CDR2 FYNNEI, per germline. CDR3 DNA: TGTGCCAGCAGTGAAAAGCGGACAGGGGTGAATCAGCCCCAGCATTTT. This translates into CASSEKRTGVNQPQHF.

The rearrangement uses TRBV6-2 or TRBV6-3 and TRBJ2-7, with D hard to call. The ends were cut back, 1 base at V and 0 bases at J, with 7 bases in the middle. The CDR3 extends over 14 amino acids. The germline V gene has CDR1 MNHEY and CDR2 SVGEGT. CDR3 in DNA: TGTGCCAGCAGTTACTTGGCCAGCTCCTACGAGCAGTACTTC. This encodes CASSYLASSYEQYF.

This clonotype occurred a few times. The rearrangement joins TRBV3-1 to TRBJ1-2; D not certain. The CDR3 loop spans 13 amino acids. Germline CDR1 is LGHDT and CDR2 is YNNKEL (reference sequence). Trimming shortened V by 5 bases and J by 4 bases, and 11 bases separated the two germline ends. The CDR3 region has the DNA TGTGCCAGCAGCGACGGGTACCCCTATGGCTACACCTTC. Its translation: CASSDGYPYGYTF.